The next 2 T cell receptor beta chains were all read from a single sample in a study of regulatory T cells in long-lasting Graves disease. With iRepertoire HTBI primers and Arm-PCR of CDR3 regions, TCR beta libraries were built. Each CDR3 protein gets one entry after TCRdb re-called the multiplex PCR reads with MiXCR. The data show 390,000 or so distinct CDR3 sequences, roughly 24% seen once. Described time point: persistent/refractory GD, antithyroid drugs over 5 years with positive TRAb. The TCR library was made from RNA extracted from PBMCs. The input for sequencing was peripheral blood mononuclear cells (PBMCs), taken when the disease was refractory, from a patient treated with antithyroid drugs. The source of these receptors is a woman aged 35 to 49 with Graves disease.

CDR3 coding DNA: TGCAGTGCTAATTCCCAGGAAGTAACTAATGAAAAACTGTTTTTT. Translated: CSANSQEVTNEKLFF. The chain recombines TRBV20-1 with TRBJ1-4; D unclear. Trimming pared 4 bases from V and 1 base from J, leaving 13 bases between. Germline V gene lookup returns CDR1 DFQATT and CDR2 SNEGSKA (reference sequence). CDR3 length: 15 amino acids.

At least ten counts were recorded for this clonotype. V is TRBV29-1 and J is TRBJ2-7; either TRBD1 or TRBD2 may supply D (5 bases each). Between the trimmed V and J ends, which lost 6 bases and 4 bases, there was a span of 16 bases. The CDR3 length is 13 residues. Looked up from germline, CDR1 is SQVTM and CDR2 is ANQGSEA. The CDR3 nucleotides are TGCAGCGTCATTGCTTTGTGGGGGTACGAGCAGTACTTC. It codes for CSVIALWGYEQYF.